Below are 22 T cell receptor beta chains sequenced from a single sample in a study of cytomegalovirus exposure and HLA in healthy donors. The PCR employed 60 Vbeta primers together with 13 Jbeta primers. Sequencing was performed with immunoSEQ multiplex PCR; in TCRdb, only in-frame clones are kept and a portion is missing. The table records some 25,000 clones, 60% to 80% of them present only once. Sequencing was performed on PBMCs. Receptors were obtained from a male donor in good health and CMV-seronegative.

The chain has TRBV11-2 and TRBJ2-5; tentative D call: TRBD1 (6 bases). V was trimmed by 4 bases and J by 5 bases, leaving 17 bases between them. CDR3 length equals 15 residues. Germline V CDR1 and CDR2: SGHAT, FQNNGV. The CDR3 DNA sequence: TGTGCCAGCAGCTCCGGGACACTACAGACGGAGACCCAGTACTTC. Amino acid sequence: CASSSGTLQTETQYF.

In its sample, this clone was seen once. The chain recombines TRBV30 with TRBJ1-1; D may be TRBD1 (5 bases). This CDR3 has 16 residues. Germline CDR1 GTSNPN, CDR2 SVGIG (reference sequence). V lost 4 bases and J 1 base, leaving 19 bases between the germline ends. The CDR3 sequence is CAWTPRRGGENTEAFF. The CDR3 DNA reads as TGTGCCTGGACCCCCCGGCGGGGAGGGGAGAACACTGAAGCTTTCTTT.

This clone was seen only once. Here the CDR3 DNA reads TGTGCCACCAGCAGAGTAGGCACAGATACGCAGTATTTT. Its translation: CATSRVGTDTQYF. The chain links TRBV15 to TRBJ2-3; D is ambiguous. Germline CDR1 reads LNHNV; CDR2 reads YYDKDF (reference sequence). Trimming took off 1 base at V and 1 base at J, with 3 bases between the two ends. The CDR3 sequence is 13 residues long.

This chain uses TRBV18 with TRBJ2-3; D is possibly TRBD2 (5 bases). Between the trimmed V and J ends, which lost 3 bases and 0 bases, there was a span of 7 bases. This CDR3 contains 14 residues. CDR1 KGHSH and CDR2 LQKENI come from the germline V gene. The CDR3 spells CASSPGGSTDTQYF. In nucleotides, the CDR3 is TGTGCCAGCTCACCGGGCGGGAGCACAGATACGCAGTATTTT.

V is TRBV5-1 and J is TRBJ1-6; TRBD1 agrees at 8 bases. Germline CDR1 reads SGHRS; CDR2 reads YFSETQ. The CDR3 consists of 16 residues. With V trimmed by 4 bases and J by 3 bases, 6 bases remained unmatched. CDR3 protein: CASSADRVDYNSPLHF. The DNA of the CDR3 is TGCGCCAGCAGCGCGGACAGGGTCGACTATAATTCACCCCTCCACTTT.

The rearrangement uses TRBV19 and TRBJ1-1; TRBD1 aligns across 7 bases. Germline CDR1 is LNHDA and CDR2 is SQIVND (reference sequence). Trimming cost V 7 bases and J 2 bases; bases outside gene matches: 16. This CDR3 spans 17 amino acids. CDR3 DNA sequence: TGTGCCAGTAATCCGGGACAGCTTCTATATCCTAACACTGAAGCTTTCTTT. Encoded protein: CASNPGQLLYPNTEAFF.

This rearrangement joins TRBV4-2 to TRBJ1-4; weak D call: TRBD1 (6 bases). This CDR3 region has 16 residues. V was cut by 1 base and J by 8 bases, with 17 bases left in between. Germline V gives CDR1 LGHNA, CDR2 YNFKEQ. The CDR3 loop reads CASSQGRTAGEEKLFF. The CDR3 DNA sequence: TGTGCCAGCAGCCAAGGACGGACAGCGGGGGAAGAAAAACTGTTTTTT.

Notes on this clone: One end of the junction fails to match germline, which may point to a read error. V and J are TRBV7-9 and TRBJ2-3; TRBD2 matches at 7 bases. This CDR3 region has 14 residues. Germline V gene lookup returns CDR1 SEHNR and CDR2 FQNEAQ (reference sequence). CDR3 residues: CSSSLVGEGKTQYF. CDR3 DNA: TGTTCCAGCAGCTTAGTCGGGGAGGGAAAGACGCAGTATTTT.

J is TRBJ2-3 and V is TRBV28; perhaps TRBD2 as D (6 bases). From germline, CDR1 is MDHEN and CDR2 SYDVKM. The CDR3 consists of 17 residues. V was trimmed by 4 bases and J by 2 bases, leaving 19 bases between them. The CDR3: CASSSPLRLVSTDTQYF. The DNA for the CDR3 is TGTGCCAGCAGTTCCCCCCTCAGACTAGTTTCCACAGATACGCAGTATTTT.

The chain employs TRBV30 and TRBJ2-5, with 9 bases identical to TRBD2. Germline CDR1 GTSNPN, CDR2 SVGIG (reference sequence). There are 15 residues in the CDR3. Trimming took 0 bases from V and 2 from J; bases not matched to a gene: 4. The CDR3 DNA is TGTGCCTGGAGTGTAATGCGGGGGGGTCAAGAGACCCAGTACTTC. Translating it yields CAWSVMRGGQETQYF.

The V call is TRBV5-1, the J call TRBJ2-1; the D gene is possibly TRBD2 (6 bases). Per the germline V gene, CDR1 is SGHRS and CDR2 is YFSETQ. Trimming shortened V by 4 bases and J by 9 bases, and 26 bases separated the two germline ends. There are 17 residues in the CDR3. CDR3 amino acids: CASSLGTGSPEGGEQFF. CDR3 DNA: TGCGCCAGCAGCCTAGGCACCGGTAGCCCCGAGGGAGGTGAGCAGTTCTTC.

The CDR3 protein is CASSSTVQETQYF. The CDR3 DNA reads TGTGCCAGCAGCTCGACAGTCCAAGAGACCCAGTACTTC. V is TRBV5-5 and J is TRBJ2-5; D might be TRBD1 (5 bases). V was pared by 3 bases and J by 1 base, with 7 bases between. The CDR3 contains 13 residues. Germline loops: CDR1 SGHKS, CDR2 YYEKEE (reference sequence).

The chain recombines TRBV29-1 with TRBJ2-1; TRBD2 agrees at 11 bases. The CDR3 has 15 residues. Trimming took 8 bases from V and 8 from J; bases not matched to a gene: 14. CDR1 and CDR2 from the germline V gene are SQVTM and ANQGSEA. The CDR3, as DNA: TGCAGCCCACTTCATACTAGCGGGAGAAGGTATGAGCAGTTCTTC. This codes for CSPLHTSGRRYEQFF.

The V gene is TRBV28, the J gene TRBJ2-5; the D gene is possibly TRBD2 (7 bases). The J call is in doubt because the DNA end fits TRBJ2-7 better. The germline gives CDR1 MDHEN, CDR2 SYDVKM. The CDR3 totals 16 residues. CDR3 in amino acids: CASRTPERGGIDEQYF. CDR3 DNA: TGTGCCAGCAGGACGCCGGAAAGGGGGGGTATAGACGAGCAGTACTTC.

This chain uses TRBV7-2 with TRBJ2-7, with 7 bases fitting TRBD1. V was clipped by 2 bases and J by 6 bases; unmatched bases: 13. The germline V gene has CDR1 SGHTA and CDR2 FQGNSA. The CDR3 is 16 amino acids. The chain's CDR3 is CASSLIPIRQGGEQYF. CDR3 in DNA: TGTGCCAGCAGCTTAATCCCTATACGACAGGGCGGCGAGCAGTACTTC.

The gene calls are TRBV7-3 and TRBJ1-4; possibly TRBD1 for D (6 bases). The CDR3 covers 15 residues. V was shortened by 0 bases and J by 8 bases, with 13 bases between the two germline ends. Looked up from germline, CDR1 is SGHTA and CDR2 is FQGTGA. The CDR3 DNA reads as TGTGCCAGCAGCTTAACGGGGGACATACCAGAAAAACTGTTTTTT. This gives the protein CASSLTGDIPEKLFF.

The genes are TRBV6-5 and TRBJ2-1; 8 bases are a match to TRBD1. V dropped 1 base and J dropped 7; count of bases not matched to a gene: 9. The CDR3 consists of 16 residues. Germline lookup yields CDR1 MNHEY and CDR2 SVGAGI. The CDR3 spells CASSYFALQGVNEQFF. The DNA of the CDR3 is TGTGCCAGCAGTTACTTCGCCCTACAGGGGGTAAATGAGCAGTTCTTC.

The CDR3 region is CASSFQGAYNEQFF. The CDR3 region has the DNA TGCGCCAGCAGCTTCCAGGGGGCCTACAATGAGCAGTTCTTC. V usage is TRBV5-1 and J usage is TRBJ2-1; 7 nucleotides match TRBD1. The CDR3 has 14 residues. With 2 bases clipped from V and 2 bases from J, the junction kept 1 base outside the gene matches. Germline V gives CDR1 SGHRS, CDR2 YFSETQ.

Only one count was recorded for this clone. The chain combines TRBV10-3 with TRBJ2-7, with 7 bases matching TRBD2. V was pared by 3 bases and J by 4 bases, with 9 bases of the junction left unmatched. CDR1 and CDR2 (germline): ENHRY, SYGVKD. This CDR3 has 15 residues. The CDR3 DNA reads as TGTGCCATCAGTGAACAAGGGGAGGGACCATACGAGCAGTACTTC. Its translation is CAISEQGEGPYEQYF.

This rearrangement joins TRBV7-9 to TRBJ2-1, with 8 bases matching TRBD2. Germline assignment: CDR1 SEHNR and CDR2 FQNEAQ (reference sequence). V trimming: 5 bases; J trimming: 2 bases; junction bases outside the gene matches: 8. The CDR3 totals 16 residues. The CDR3 loop reads CASSVTGGATYNEQFF. The CDR3 nucleotides read TGTGCCAGCAGCGTCACCGGGGGGGCGACCTACAATGAGCAGTTCTTC.

V and J are TRBV4-1 and TRBJ1-1, with D unresolved. This CDR3 contains 13 residues. V gave up 2 bases and J gave up 1 base, with 5 bases separating them. Germline CDR1 is MGHRA and CDR2 is YSYEKL. In DNA, the CDR3 is TGCGCCAGCAGCCAACAAAAGAACACTGAAGCTTTCTTT. Translated: CASSQQKNTEAFF.

The chain has TRBV10-3 and TRBJ2-7, with 8 bases identical to TRBD1. The CDR3 covers 15 residues. Germline CDR1 ENHRY, CDR2 SYGVKD. V shed 8 bases and J 2 bases; nucleotides not matched to a gene: 11. CDR3 sequence reads: CAIGQGRGSAYEQYF. The CDR3 DNA follows: TGTGCCATCGGACAGGGTCGGGGAAGCGCCTACGAGCAGTACTTC.